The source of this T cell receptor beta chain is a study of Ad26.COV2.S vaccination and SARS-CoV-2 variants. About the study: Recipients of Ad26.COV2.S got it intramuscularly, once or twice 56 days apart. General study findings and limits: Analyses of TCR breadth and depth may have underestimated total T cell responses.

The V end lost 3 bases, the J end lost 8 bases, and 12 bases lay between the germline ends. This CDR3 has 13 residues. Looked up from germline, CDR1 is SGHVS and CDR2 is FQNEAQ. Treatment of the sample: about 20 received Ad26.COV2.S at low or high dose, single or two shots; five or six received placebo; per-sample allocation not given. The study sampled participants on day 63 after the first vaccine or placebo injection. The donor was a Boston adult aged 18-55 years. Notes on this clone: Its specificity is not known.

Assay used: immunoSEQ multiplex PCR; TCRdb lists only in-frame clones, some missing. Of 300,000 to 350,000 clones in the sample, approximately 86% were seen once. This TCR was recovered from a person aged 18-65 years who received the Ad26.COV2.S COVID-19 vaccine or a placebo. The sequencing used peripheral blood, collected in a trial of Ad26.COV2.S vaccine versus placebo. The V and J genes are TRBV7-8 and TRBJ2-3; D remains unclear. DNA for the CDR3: TGTGCCAGCAGCTTCATCGCGGAAGGTACGCAGTATTTT. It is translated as CASSFIAEGTQYF.